The 27 T cell receptor beta chains listed next were all sequenced from one sample in a study of blood T cell repertoires in COVID-19. Only in-frame clones appear in the TCRdb table, and some are missing; sequencing was by immunoSEQ multiplex PCR. Of hundreds of thousands of clones listed, approximately 86% are singletons. What was sequenced was peripheral blood. The source is a woman in her twenties or thirties who had recovered from COVID-19.

V is TRBV27 and J is TRBJ2-7; maybe TRBD1 (6 bases). The germline V gene encodes CDR1 MNHEY and CDR2 SMNVEV (reference sequence). The CDR3 loop spans 12 amino acids. V lost 6 bases to trimming and J lost 7 bases, with 13 bases between them. CDR3: CASSQGSGEQYF. For the CDR3, the DNA is TGTGCCAGCAGCCAGGGGTCTGGGGAGCAGTACTTC.

J is TRBJ1-1 and V is TRBV10-1, with 8 bases lining up with TRBD1. The germline CDR1 and CDR2 sequences are WNHNN and SYGVQD (reference sequence). The CDR3 has 14 residues. After removal of 3 bases from V and 3 bases from J, the junction contained 3 bases not matched to a gene. Here the CDR3 reads CASSDHRGDTEAFF. CDR3 coding DNA: TGCGCCAGCAGTGATCACAGGGGGGACACTGAAGCTTTCTTT.

This rearrangement joins TRBV19 to TRBJ1-2, with D unresolved. V shed 0 bases and J shed 5 bases, with 16 bases lying between them. CDR1 and CDR2 from the germline V gene are LNHDA and SQIVND (reference sequence). The CDR3 sequence is 16 residues long. The CDR3 sequence: CASSIDRGIGRYGYTF. The CDR3 DNA reads TGTGCCAGTAGTATAGATCGGGGAATAGGGCGATATGGCTACACCTTC.

The chain links TRBV25-1 to TRBJ2-2; the match to TRBD1 covers 7 bases. Germline V lookup: CDR1 MGHDK, CDR2 SYGVNS. CDR3 length: 16 amino acids. With 1 base clipped from V and 5 bases from J, the junction kept 7 bases outside the gene matches. This CDR3 is CASSESRGKGTGELFF. The DNA for the CDR3 is TGTGCCAGCAGTGAATCCAGGGGGAAAGGGACCGGGGAGCTGTTTTTT.

The rearrangement uses TRBV6-5 and TRBJ2-3; 7 bases match TRBD1. This CDR3 has 15 residues. With 6 bases clipped from V and 2 bases from J, the junction kept 8 bases outside the gene matches. Germline lookup yields CDR1 MNHEY and CDR2 SVGAGI. CDR3 DNA sequence: TGTGCCAGCAGCCGAGGGGACAGAGACACAGATACGCAGTATTTT. Amino acid sequence: CASSRGDRDTDTQYF.

The chain uses TRBV10-3 and TRBJ1-4; 7 nucleotides line up with TRBD1. Germline V lookup: CDR1 ENHRY, CDR2 SYGVKD. V dropped 5 bases and J dropped 8; count of bases not matched to a gene: 8. The length of the CDR3 is 14 residues. CDR3 residues: CAISPDRVGEKLFF. DNA for the CDR3: TGTGCCATCAGTCCCGACAGGGTGGGGGAAAAACTGTTTTTT.

V usage is TRBV11-2 and J usage is TRBJ1-2, with 7 positions matching TRBD1. In germline, CDR1 is SGHAT, CDR2 FQNNGV. V trimming: 5 bases; J trimming: 4 bases; junction bases outside the gene matches: 10. CDR3 length: 15 residues. This CDR3 is CASSPDRQGGYGYTF. CDR3 coding DNA: TGTGCCAGCAGCCCGGACCGACAGGGTGGCTATGGCTACACCTTC.

The gene calls are TRBV5-4 and TRBJ1-2; no definite D call. Deletions cut 4 bases from V and 7 bases from J, with 11 bases between. The CDR3 runs 12 residues. Germline CDR1 SGHNT, CDR2 YYREEE (reference sequence). This CDR3 reads CASSPTPGGYTF. CDR3 nucleotides: TGTGCCAGCAGCCCGACTCCGGGTGGCTACACCTTC.

This chain connects TRBV27 to TRBJ1-1; no clear D gene. The CDR3 sequence is 13 residues long. CDR1 is MNHEY and CDR2 is SMNVEV in the germline V gene (reference sequence). Trimming removed 2 bases at V and 5 bases at J, with 9 bases between. The CDR3 spells CASSLLGETEAFF. The DNA of the CDR3 is TGTGCCAGCAGTTTACTCGGGGAAACTGAAGCTTTCTTT.

The chain employs TRBV4-1 and TRBJ2-5, with 9 bases fitting TRBD2. Looked up from germline, CDR1 is MGHRA and CDR2 is YSYEKL. The CDR3 totals 15 residues. After removal of 4 bases from V and 5 bases from J, the junction contained 8 bases not matched to a gene. CDR3 residues: CASSPTSGGWETQYF. The CDR3 DNA is TGCGCCAGCAGCCCGACAAGCGGGGGGTGGGAGACCCAGTACTTC.

In this sample, this clone turned up once. The chain carries TRBV5-6 and TRBJ2-3, with D maybe TRBD2 (6 bases). The V gene lost 2 bases and the J gene lost 0 bases, with 10 bases spanning the gap. Germline V gene lookup returns CDR1 SGHDT and CDR2 YYEEEE. The CDR3 length is 15 residues. The CDR3 region is CASSFSGASTDTQYF. In DNA form, the CDR3 reads TGTGCCAGCAGCTTTAGCGGCGCCAGCACAGATACGCAGTATTTT.

This clone has more than one count but fewer than ten. The chain links TRBV5-1 to TRBJ2-5; tentative D call: TRBD1 (6 bases). Germline V CDR1 and CDR2: SGHRS, YFSETQ. The V end lost 4 bases, the J end lost 2 bases, and 12 bases lay between the germline ends. The CDR3 sequence is 14 residues long. DNA for the CDR3: TGCGCCAGCAGCCAACAGGGTGCGCAAGAGACCCAGTACTTC. This encodes CASSQQGAQETQYF.

The CDR3: CASSHRNQPQHF. The CDR3 region has the DNA TGTGCCAGCAGTCACAGAAATCAGCCCCAGCATTTT. This chain joins TRBV28 and TRBJ1-5; unclear D gene. The ends were cut back, 5 bases at V and 4 bases at J, with 6 bases in the middle. Germline assignment: CDR1 MDHEN and CDR2 SYDVKM. CDR3 size: 12 residues.

The chain links TRBV7-2 to TRBJ2-7, with a possible D match to TRBD2 (5 bases). V lost 8 bases and J lost 0, with 5 bases in between. The CDR3 spans 11 residues. The germline V gene encodes CDR1 SGHTA and CDR2 FQGNSA. The DNA of the CDR3 is TGTGCCAGCGGGAGCTCCTACGAGCAGTACTTC. Translating it yields CASGSSYEQYF.

The chain employs TRBV11-2 and TRBJ2-1; 10 bases are a match to TRBD2. With V trimmed by 7 bases and J by 4 bases, 10 bases remained unmatched. Germline V gene lookup returns CDR1 SGHAT and CDR2 FQNNGV. The CDR3 covers 16 residues. The CDR3: CASTHQTSGPYNEQFF. The CDR3 DNA reads as TGTGCCAGCACCCACCAGACTAGCGGGCCGTACAATGAGCAGTTCTTC.

The chain couples TRBV5-6 to TRBJ2-7; perhaps TRBD2 as D (6 bases). The length of the CDR3 is 15 residues. Per germline, CDR1 SGHDT and CDR2 YYEEEE. Trimming took off 2 bases at V and 5 bases at J, with 17 bases between the two ends. CDR3 DNA: TGTGCCAGCAGCTTCGGTCCCCTAGCGAGCAACGAGCAGTACTTC. Its translation: CASSFGPLASNEQYF. The full variable domain, its missing parts supplied by reference TRBV5-6 and TRBJ2-7, is DAGVTQSPTHLIKTRGQQVTLRCSPKSGHDTVSWYQQALGQGPQFIFQYYEEEERQRGNFPDRFSGHQFPNYSSELNVNALLLGDSALYLCASSFGPLASNEQYFGPGTRLTVT.

The chain employs TRBV15 and TRBJ1-2; D is uncertain. V lost 0 bases and J lost 8, with 10 bases in between. The CDR3 loop spans 13 amino acids. Germline values: CDR1 LNHNV, CDR2 YYDKDF (reference sequence). The chain's CDR3 is CATSRDGGRGYTF. The CDR3 nucleotides are TGTGCCACCAGCAGAGACGGAGGGAGGGGCTACACCTTC.

The V gene is TRBV7-6, the J gene TRBJ2-7, with D tentatively TRBD2 (6 bases). The germline V gene has CDR1 SGHVS and CDR2 FNYEAQ. This CDR3 is 14 amino acids long. The V end lost 1 base, the J end lost 6 bases, and 13 bases lay between the germline ends. CDR3 nucleotides: TGTGCCAGCAGCTTAGAAGGGAGGTTTACCGAGCAGTACTTC. Translation: CASSLEGRFTEQYF.

The DNA of the CDR3 is TGTGCCATCAGTACCAGGGGACAGGGGTACGGCTACACCTTC. Its protein is CAISTRGQGYGYTF. V is TRBV10-3 and J is TRBJ1-2; 10 bases are a match to TRBD1. V trimming: 5 bases; J trimming: 8 bases; junction bases outside the gene matches: 8. Germline CDR1 reads ENHRY; CDR2 reads SYGVKD. There are 14 residues in the CDR3.

This clone was seen at least ten times. The rearrangement links TRBV7-9 to TRBJ1-4; 11 bases fit TRBD1. Germline V gene data show CDR1 as SEHNR and CDR2 as FQNEAQ (reference sequence). The CDR3 covers 14 residues. J gave up 8 bases and V 4 bases, and 3 bases lay outside the gene matches. As DNA, the CDR3 is TGTGCCAGCAGCTCGGGACAGGGGGTCGAAAAACTGTTTTTT. This codes for CASSSGQGVEKLFF.

In its sample, this clone was seen a few times. This chain links TRBV10-3 with TRBJ1-1, with D perhaps matching TRBD1 (5 bases). In germline, CDR1 is ENHRY, CDR2 SYGVKD. The V end was cut by 3 bases, the J end by 1 base, with 6 bases between. The CDR3 length is 13 residues. This CDR3 reads CAISERGNTEAFF. CDR3 nucleotide sequence: TGTGCCATCAGTGAAAGGGGGAACACTGAAGCTTTCTTT.

The chain uses TRBV7-3 and TRBJ2-1, with 10 bases matching TRBD1. The CDR3 covers 15 residues. Germline trimming cut 4 bases from V and 6 bases from J; bases unmatched to any gene: 6. The germline CDR1 and CDR2 sequences are SGHTA and FQGTGA. The CDR3 nucleotides are TGTGCCAGCAGCTCGACAGGGGGCGCGGTCAATGAGCAGTTCTTC. Translating gives CASSSTGGAVNEQFF.

This sequence joins TRBV28 and TRBJ2-3; TRBD2 agrees at 13 bases. With 6 bases clipped from V and 5 bases from J, the junction kept 5 bases outside the gene matches. CDR3 length equals 15 residues. CDR1 MDHEN and CDR2 SYDVKM come from the germline V gene. The CDR3 sequence is CASRRTSGRLDTQYF. CDR3 bases: TGTGCCAGCAGGAGGACTAGCGGGAGATTAGATACGCAGTATTTT. The whole variable domain, filled in from reference TRBV28 and TRBJ2-3, reads DVKVTQSSRYLVKRTGEKVFLECVQDMDHENMFWYRQDPGLGLRLIYFSYDVKMKEKGDIPEGYSVSREKKERFSLILESASTNQTSMYLCASRRTSGRLDTQYFGPGTRLTVL.

V is TRBV27 and J is TRBJ1-4; 9 bases map to TRBD1. The CDR3 loop spans 15 amino acids. Germline V lookup: CDR1 MNHEY, CDR2 SMNVEV (reference sequence). V lost 6 bases to trimming and J lost 6 bases; unmatched junction nucleotides: 8. The CDR3 nucleotides are TGTGCCAGCAGCCCCGGAACAGGGGGCTATGAAAAACTGTTTTTT. This encodes CASSPGTGGYEKLFF.

The J gene is TRBJ2-2, the V gene TRBV12-5; 13 nucleotides align to TRBD2. Germline CDR1 LGHNT, CDR2 FRNRAP. J lost 3 bases, V lost 4 bases, and 17 bases had no gene match. This CDR3 has 21 residues. The chain's CDR3 is CASGSFELGLAGDRYTGELFF. Here the CDR3 DNA reads TGTGCTAGTGGTTCGTTCGAACTCGGACTAGCGGGAGATCGGTACACCGGGGAGCTGTTTTTT.

This clone was found a few times. The chain combines TRBV5-6 with TRBJ1-2, with D possibly being TRBD1 (5 bases). Trimming removed 5 bases at V and 7 bases at J, with 15 bases between. Germline lookup yields CDR1 SGHDT and CDR2 YYEEEE. The CDR3 spans 13 residues. CDR3 in DNA: TGTGCCAGCAGGGTGGGGACTTTGACTGGCTACACCTTC. The encoded protein is CASRVGTLTGYTF.

The rearrangement uses TRBV7-9 and TRBJ1-1, with a weak D call TRBD1 (6 bases). Germline V gene lookup returns CDR1 SEHNR and CDR2 FQNEAQ (reference sequence). The CDR3 is made up of 14 amino acids. Trimming removed 5 bases from V and 4 bases from J, with 14 bases in between. In DNA, the CDR3 is TGTGCCAGCAGCCCCACAGGGCCCAGCACTGAAGCTTTCTTT. Its translation: CASSPTGPSTEAFF.